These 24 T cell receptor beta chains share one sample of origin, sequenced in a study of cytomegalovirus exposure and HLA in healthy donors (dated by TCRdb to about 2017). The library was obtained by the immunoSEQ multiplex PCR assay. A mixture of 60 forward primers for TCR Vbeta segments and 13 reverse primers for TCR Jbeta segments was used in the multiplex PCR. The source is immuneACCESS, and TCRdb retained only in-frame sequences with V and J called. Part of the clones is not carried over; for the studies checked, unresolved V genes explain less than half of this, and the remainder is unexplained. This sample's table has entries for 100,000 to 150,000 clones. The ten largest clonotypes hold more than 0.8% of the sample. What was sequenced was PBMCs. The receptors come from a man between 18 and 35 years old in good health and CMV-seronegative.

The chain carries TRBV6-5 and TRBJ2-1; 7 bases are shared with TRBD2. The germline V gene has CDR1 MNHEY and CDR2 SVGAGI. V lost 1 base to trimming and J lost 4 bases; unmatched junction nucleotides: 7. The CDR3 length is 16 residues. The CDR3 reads CASSYYPGLSYNEQFF. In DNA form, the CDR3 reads TGTGCCAGCAGTTACTACCCGGGACTATCGTACAATGAGCAGTTCTTC.

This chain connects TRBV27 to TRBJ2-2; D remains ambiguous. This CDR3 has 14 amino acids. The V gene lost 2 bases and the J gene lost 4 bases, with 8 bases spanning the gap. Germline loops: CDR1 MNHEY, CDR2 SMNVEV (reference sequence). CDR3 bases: TGTGCCAGCAGTTTAGTCAGGTCCACCGGGGAGCTGTTTTTT. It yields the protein CASSLVRSTGELFF.

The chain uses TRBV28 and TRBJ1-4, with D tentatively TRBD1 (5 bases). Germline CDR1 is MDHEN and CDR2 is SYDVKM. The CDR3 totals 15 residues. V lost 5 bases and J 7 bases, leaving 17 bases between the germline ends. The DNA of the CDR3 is TGTGCCAGCAGTCTCCCGTGGGGGGGAGGTGAAAAACTGTTTTTT. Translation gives CASSLPWGGGEKLFF.

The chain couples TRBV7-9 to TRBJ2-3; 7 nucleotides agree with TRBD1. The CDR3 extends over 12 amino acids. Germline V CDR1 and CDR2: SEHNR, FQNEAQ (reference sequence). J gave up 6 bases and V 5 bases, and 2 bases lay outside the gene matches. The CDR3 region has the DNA TGTGCCAGCAGCCAACAGGGGGATACGCAGTATTTT. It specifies CASSQQGDTQYF.

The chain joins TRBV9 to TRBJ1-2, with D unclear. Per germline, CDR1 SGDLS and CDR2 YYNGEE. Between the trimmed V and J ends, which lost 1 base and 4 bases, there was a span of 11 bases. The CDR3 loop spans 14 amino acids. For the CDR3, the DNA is TGTGCCAGCAGCGTAACCCCGGACTCCTATGGCTACACCTTC. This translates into CASSVTPDSYGYTF.

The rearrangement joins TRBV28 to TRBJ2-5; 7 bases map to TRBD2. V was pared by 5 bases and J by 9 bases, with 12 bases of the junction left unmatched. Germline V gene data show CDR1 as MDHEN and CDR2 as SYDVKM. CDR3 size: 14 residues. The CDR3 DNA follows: TGTGCCAGCAGTCCGACTAGCTCCCTAAATCCCCAGTACTTC. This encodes CASSPTSSLNPQYF.

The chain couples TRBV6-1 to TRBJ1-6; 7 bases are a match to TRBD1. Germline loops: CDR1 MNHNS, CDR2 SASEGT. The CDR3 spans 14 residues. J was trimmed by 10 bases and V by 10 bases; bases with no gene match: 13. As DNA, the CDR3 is TGTGCCACAGGTACAGGGGACTTATGGTCACCCCTCCACTTT. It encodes CATGTGDLWSPLHF.

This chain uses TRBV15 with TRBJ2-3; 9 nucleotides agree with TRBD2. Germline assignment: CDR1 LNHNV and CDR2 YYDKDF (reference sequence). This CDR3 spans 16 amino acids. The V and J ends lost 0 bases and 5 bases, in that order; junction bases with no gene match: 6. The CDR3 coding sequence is TGTGCCACCAGCAGAGAGGGGCGGGGGGGAGGAGATACGCAGTATTTT. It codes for CATSREGRGGGDTQYF.

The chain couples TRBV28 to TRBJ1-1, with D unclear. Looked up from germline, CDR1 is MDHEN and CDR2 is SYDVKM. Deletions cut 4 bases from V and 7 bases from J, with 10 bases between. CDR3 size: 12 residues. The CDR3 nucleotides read TGTGCCAGCAGTTCGACTCGGGGTGAAGCTTTCTTT. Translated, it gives CASSSTRGEAFF.

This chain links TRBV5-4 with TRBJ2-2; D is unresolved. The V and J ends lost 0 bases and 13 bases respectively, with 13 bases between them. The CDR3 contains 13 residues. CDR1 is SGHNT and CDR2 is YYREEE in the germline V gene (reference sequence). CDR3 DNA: TGTGCCAGCAGCTTGGGGGCAGTCGGTACGCTGTTTTTT. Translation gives CASSLGAVGTLFF.

The CDR3 here is CASSQKRLAGYYNEQFF. The CDR3 DNA is TGTGCCAGCAGCCAAAAGCGGCTAGCGGGCTACTACAATGAGCAGTTCTTC. The V and J genes are TRBV11-2 and TRBJ2-1; 8 bases match TRBD2. Germline V lookup: CDR1 SGHAT, CDR2 FQNNGV. There are 17 residues in the CDR3. Unmatched junction bases numbered 12, after V lost 5 bases and J lost 3 bases.

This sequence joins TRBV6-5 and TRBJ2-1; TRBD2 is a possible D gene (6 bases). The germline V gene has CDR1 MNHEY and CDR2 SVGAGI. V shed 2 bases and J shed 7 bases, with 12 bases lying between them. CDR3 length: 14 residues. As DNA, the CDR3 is TGTGCCAGCAGTTACGGGGGGTCTGGAAATGAGCAGTTCTTC. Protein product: CASSYGGSGNEQFF.

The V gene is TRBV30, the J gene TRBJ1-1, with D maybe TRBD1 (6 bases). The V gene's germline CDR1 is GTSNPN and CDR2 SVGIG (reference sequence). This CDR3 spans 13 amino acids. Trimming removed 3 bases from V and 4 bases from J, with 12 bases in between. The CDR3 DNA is TGTGCCTGGAGCCGGGGGGCGATCACTGAAGCTTTCTTT. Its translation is CAWSRGAITEAFF.

The CDR3 DNA reads as TGCGCCAGCAGCGGACTAGCGGGTAATGAGCAGTTCTTC. Its translation: CASSGLAGNEQFF. The chain carries TRBV4-1 and TRBJ2-1; 11 bases fit TRBD2. The V gene's germline CDR1 is MGHRA and CDR2 YSYEKL. The CDR3 has 13 amino acids. The V gene end was trimmed by 5 bases and the J gene end by 7 bases; junction bases not matched to a gene: 1.

The CDR3 spells CASSQDRVLVAFF. The CDR3 coding sequence is TGTGCCAGCAGTCAGGACAGGGTTTTAGTAGCTTTCTTT. The V call is TRBV2, the J call TRBJ1-1, with TRBD1 identical over 8 bases. This CDR3 is built from 13 residues. CDR1 and CDR2 from the germline V gene are SNHLY and FYNNEI. V was pared by 5 bases and J by 10 bases, with 9 bases of the junction left unmatched.

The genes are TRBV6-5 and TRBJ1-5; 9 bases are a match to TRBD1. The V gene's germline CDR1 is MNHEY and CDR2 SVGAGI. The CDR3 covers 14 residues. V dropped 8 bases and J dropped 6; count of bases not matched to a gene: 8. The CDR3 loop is CASGLQGAGQPQHF. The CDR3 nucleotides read TGTGCCAGCGGCCTACAGGGGGCCGGTCAGCCCCAGCATTTT.

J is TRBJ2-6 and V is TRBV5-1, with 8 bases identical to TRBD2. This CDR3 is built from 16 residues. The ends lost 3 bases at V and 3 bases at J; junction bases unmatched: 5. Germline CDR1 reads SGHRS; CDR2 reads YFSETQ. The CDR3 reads CASSSGGTHGANVLTF. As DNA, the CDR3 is TGCGCCAGCAGCTCGGGGGGGACTCATGGGGCCAACGTCCTGACTTTC. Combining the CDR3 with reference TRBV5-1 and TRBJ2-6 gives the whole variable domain KAGVTQTPRYLIKTRGQQVTLSCSPISGHRSVSWYQQTPGQGLQFLFEYFSETQRNKGNFPGRFSGRQFSNSRSEMNVSTLELGDSALYLCASSSGGTHGANVLTFGAGSRLTVL.

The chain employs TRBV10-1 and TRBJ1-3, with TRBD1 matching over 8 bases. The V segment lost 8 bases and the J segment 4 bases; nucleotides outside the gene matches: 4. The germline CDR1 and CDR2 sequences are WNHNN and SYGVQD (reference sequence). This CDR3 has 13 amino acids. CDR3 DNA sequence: TGCGCCAGCCGACAGGGGACGGGAAACACCATATATTTT. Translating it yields CASRQGTGNTIYF.

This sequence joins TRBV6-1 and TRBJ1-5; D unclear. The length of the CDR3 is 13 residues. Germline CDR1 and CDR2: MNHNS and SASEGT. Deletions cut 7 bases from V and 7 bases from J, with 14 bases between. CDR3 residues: CASTVFLGQPQHF. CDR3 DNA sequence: TGTGCCAGCACCGTCTTTCTGGGCCAGCCCCAGCATTTT.

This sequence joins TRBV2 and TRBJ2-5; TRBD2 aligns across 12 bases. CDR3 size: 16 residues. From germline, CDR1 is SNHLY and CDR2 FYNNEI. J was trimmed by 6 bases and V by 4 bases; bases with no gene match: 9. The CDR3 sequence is CASSVDTSGRLKTQYF. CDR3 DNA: TGTGCCAGCAGTGTAGATACTAGCGGGAGGTTGAAGACCCAGTACTTC.

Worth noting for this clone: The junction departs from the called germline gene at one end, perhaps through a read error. This chain's CDR3 is CACRVGRNSPLHF. The CDR3 DNA reads as TGTGCCTGCAGGGTTGGGAGAAATTCACCCCTCCACTTT. The J gene is TRBJ1-6, the V gene TRBV6-1; D is perhaps TRBD1 (5 bases). The germline V gene has CDR1 MNHNS and CDR2 SASEGT. The CDR3 has 13 residues.

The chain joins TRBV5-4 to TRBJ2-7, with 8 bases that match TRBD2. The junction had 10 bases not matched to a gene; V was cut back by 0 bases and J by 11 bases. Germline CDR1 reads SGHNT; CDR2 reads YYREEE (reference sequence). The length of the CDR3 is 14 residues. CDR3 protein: CASSLELAEEQEYF. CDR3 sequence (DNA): TGTGCCAGCAGCTTGGAACTAGCGGAAGAACAGGAGTACTTC. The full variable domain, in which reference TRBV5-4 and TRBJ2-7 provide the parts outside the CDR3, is ETGVTQSPTHLIKTRGQQVTLRCSSQSGHNTVSWYQQALGQGPQFIFQYYREEENGRGNFPPRFSGLQFPNYSSELNVNALELDDSALYLCASSLELAEEQEYFGPGTRLTVT.

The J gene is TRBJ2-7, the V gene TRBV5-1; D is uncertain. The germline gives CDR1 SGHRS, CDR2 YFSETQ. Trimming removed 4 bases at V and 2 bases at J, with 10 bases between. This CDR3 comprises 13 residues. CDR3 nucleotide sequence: TGCGCCAGCAGCCCGATAAGAGCCTACGAGCAGTACTTC. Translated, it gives CASSPIRAYEQYF.

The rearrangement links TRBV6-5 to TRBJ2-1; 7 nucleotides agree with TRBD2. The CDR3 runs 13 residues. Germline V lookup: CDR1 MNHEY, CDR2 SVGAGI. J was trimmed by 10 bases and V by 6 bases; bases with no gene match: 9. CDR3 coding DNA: TGTGCCAGCAGGACCGGGAGGCTGGAGGAGCAGTTCTTC. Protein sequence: CASRTGRLEEQFF.